This entry features one T cell receptor beta chain sequence. Its antigen is unknown. This record comes from a study of T cell responses to AZD1222 COVID-19 vaccine. TCRdb's copy holds only in-frame clones and misses some; the assay was immunoSEQ multiplex PCR. The sample includes some 140,000 clones, about 87% of them seen just once. Trimming removed 5 bases at V and 2 bases at J, with 16 bases between. This CDR3 comprises 16 residues. Germline V gene lookup returns CDR1 LNHDA and CDR2 SQIVND (reference sequence). Overall study results and limits: In a largely white British group with more females than males, clonal diversity was possibly underestimated. Repertoires were obtained solely post-peak T cell response. Spike-specific TCRs gained breadth and depth after people received two AZD1222 doses.

The chain couples TRBV19 to TRBJ1-5; D possibly corresponds to TRBD1 (6 bases). The receptor's source is an adult in good health. The sample here was peripheral blood, taken on day 0 of AZD1222 vaccination. Here the CDR3 reads CASSFAGGLGNQPQHF. In nucleotides, the CDR3 is TGTGCCAGTAGTTTCGCCGGGGGGCTGGGCAATCAGCCCCAGCATTTT.